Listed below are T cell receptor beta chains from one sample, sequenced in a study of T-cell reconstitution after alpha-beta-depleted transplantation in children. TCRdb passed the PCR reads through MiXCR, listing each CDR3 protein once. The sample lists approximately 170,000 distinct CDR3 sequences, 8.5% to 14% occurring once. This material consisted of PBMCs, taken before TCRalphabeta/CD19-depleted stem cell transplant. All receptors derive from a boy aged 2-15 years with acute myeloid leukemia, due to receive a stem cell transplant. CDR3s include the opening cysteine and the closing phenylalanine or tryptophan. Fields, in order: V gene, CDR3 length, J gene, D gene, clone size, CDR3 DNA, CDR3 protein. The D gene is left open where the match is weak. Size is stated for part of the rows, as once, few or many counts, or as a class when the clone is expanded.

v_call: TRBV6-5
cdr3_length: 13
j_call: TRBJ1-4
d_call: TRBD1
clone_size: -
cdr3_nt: TGTGCCAGCAGTTACACAGGGGGTGAAAAACTGTTTTTT
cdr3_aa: CASSYTGGEKLFF

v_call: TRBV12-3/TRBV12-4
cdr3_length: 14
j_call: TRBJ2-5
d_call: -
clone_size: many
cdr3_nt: TGTGCCAGCAGCCCTTGGAGGGGGTGGGAGACCCAGTACTTC
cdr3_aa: CASSPWRGWETQYF

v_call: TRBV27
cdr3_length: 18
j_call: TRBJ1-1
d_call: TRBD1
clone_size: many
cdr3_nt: TGTGCCAGCAGTTTCGGGTGGGGAAGCGGGACAGGGATGAAGGAAGCTTTCTTT
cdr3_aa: CASSFGWGSGTGMKEAFF

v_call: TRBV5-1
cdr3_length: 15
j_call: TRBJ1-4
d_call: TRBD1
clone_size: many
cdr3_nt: TGCGCCAGCAGCACTGGACAGGGGGCAGGTGAAAAACTGTTTTTT
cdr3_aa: CASSTGQGAGEKLFF

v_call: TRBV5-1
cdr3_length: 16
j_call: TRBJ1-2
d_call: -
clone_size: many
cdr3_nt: TGCGCCAGCAGCCTGAGCGCCCAGGAGCCTAACTATGGCTACACCTTC
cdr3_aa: CASSLSAQEPNYGYTF

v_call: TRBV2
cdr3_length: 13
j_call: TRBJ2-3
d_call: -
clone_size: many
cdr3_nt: TGTGCCAGCAGTGCACAGGGTTCAGATACGCAGTATTTT
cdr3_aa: CASSAQGSDTQYF

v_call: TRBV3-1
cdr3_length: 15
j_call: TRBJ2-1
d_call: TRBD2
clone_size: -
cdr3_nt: TGTGCCTCCTCCAAGGGACTAGCGGGGGCGCATGAGCAGTTCTTC
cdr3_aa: CASSKGLAGAHEQFF

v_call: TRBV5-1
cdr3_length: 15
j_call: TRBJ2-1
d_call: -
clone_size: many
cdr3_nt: TGCGCCAGCAGCACAGGACCTACCTCCTACAATGAGCAGTTCTTC
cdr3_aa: CASSTGPTSYNEQFF

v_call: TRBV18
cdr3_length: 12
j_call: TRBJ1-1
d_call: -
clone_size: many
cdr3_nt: TGTGCCAGTTCTGTTGGGGGTCCTGAAGCTTTCTTT
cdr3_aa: CASSVGGPEAFF

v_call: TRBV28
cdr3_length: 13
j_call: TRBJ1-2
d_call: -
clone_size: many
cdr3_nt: TGTGCCAGCAGGCTTAACAGGGACGGTGAGGCAGCCTTC
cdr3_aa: CASRLNRDGEAAF

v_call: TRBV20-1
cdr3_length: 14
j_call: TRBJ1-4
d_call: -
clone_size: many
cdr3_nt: TGCAGTGCTAGAGGTGCGCCAGTTGGGGAAAAACTGTTTTTT
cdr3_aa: CSARGAPVGEKLFF

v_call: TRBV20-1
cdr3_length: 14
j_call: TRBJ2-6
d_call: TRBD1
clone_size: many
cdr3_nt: TGCAGTGCTAATACAGGGGCTGGGGCCAACGTCCTGACTTTC
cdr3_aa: CSANTGAGANVLTF

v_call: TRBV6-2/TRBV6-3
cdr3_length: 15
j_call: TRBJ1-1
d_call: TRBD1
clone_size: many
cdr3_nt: TGTGCCAGCAGTCCCCCGGGACAGAGGAACACTGAAGCTTTCTTT
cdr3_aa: CASSPPGQRNTEAFF

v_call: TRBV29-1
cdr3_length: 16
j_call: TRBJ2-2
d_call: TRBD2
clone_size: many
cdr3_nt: TGCAGCGTTCTGGGACTAGCGGGGGCCAACACCGGGGAGCTGTTTTTT
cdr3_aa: CSVLGLAGANTGELFF

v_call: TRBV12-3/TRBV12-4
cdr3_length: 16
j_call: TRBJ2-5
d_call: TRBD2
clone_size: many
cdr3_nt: TGTGCCAGCAGTTTAGGTTTGCGGGGGGTCCTGGAGACCCAGTACTTC
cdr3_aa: CASSLGLRGVLETQYF

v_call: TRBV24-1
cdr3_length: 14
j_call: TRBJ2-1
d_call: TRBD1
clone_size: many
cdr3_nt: TGTGCCACCAGTGACCCGGACAGGTACAATGAGCAGTTCTTC
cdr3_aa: CATSDPDRYNEQFF

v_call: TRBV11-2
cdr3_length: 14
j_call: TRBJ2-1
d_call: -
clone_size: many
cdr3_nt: TGTGCCAGCACCCCTTGGGGCCTGGGGAATGAGCAGTTCTTC
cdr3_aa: CASTPWGLGNEQFF

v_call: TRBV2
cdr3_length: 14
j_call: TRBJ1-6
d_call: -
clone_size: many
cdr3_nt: TGTGCCAGCAGATCCGACGGATATAATTCACCCCTCCACTTT
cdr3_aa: CASRSDGYNSPLHF

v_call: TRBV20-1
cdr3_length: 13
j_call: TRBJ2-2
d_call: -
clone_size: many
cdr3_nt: TGCAGTGCTTTGACAGACTACACCGGGGAGCTGTTTTTT
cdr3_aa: CSALTDYTGELFF

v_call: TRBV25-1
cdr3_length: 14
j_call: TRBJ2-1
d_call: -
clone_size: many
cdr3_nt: TGTGCCAGCAGTCCTGTCGCGCAATACAATGAGCAGTTCTTC
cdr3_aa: CASSPVAQYNEQFF

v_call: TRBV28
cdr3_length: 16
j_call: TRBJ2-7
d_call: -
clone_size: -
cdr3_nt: TGTGCCAGCAGTTCCCCCACGGACTACGTTTACTTCGAGCAGTACTTC
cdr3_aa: CASSSPTDYVYFEQYF

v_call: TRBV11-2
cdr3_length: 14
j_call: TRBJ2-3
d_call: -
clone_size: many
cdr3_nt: TGTGCCAGCAGCTTAGGAGGGGGGGCGGGTACGCAGTATTTT
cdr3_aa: CASSLGGGAGTQYF

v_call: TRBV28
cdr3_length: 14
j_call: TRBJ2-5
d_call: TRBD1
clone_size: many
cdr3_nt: TGTGCCAGCACTCCCGACAGGGAGAGGGAGACCCAGTACTTC
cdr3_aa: CASTPDRERETQYF

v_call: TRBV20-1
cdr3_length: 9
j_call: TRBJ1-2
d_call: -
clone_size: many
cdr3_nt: TGCAGTGCTTGGAGAGGCTACACCTTC
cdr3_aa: CSAWRGYTF

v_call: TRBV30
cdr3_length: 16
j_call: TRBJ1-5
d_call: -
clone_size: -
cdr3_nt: TGTGCCTGGAGTGCTCATACAGGGAAAGGAGATCAGCCCCAGCATTTT
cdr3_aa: CAWSAHTGKGDQPQHF

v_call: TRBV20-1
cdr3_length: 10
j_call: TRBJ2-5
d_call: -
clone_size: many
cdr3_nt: TGCAGTGCAAGTGGGGAGACCCAGTACTTC
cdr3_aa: CSASGETQYF

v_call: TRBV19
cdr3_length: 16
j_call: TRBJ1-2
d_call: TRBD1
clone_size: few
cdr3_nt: TGTGCCAGTAGTATGGCGGGACAGGGAGCTAACTATGGCTACACCTTC
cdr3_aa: CASSMAGQGANYGYTF

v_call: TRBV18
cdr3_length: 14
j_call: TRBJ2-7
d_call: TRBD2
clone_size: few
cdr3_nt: TGTGCCAGCTCACCTCTAGCGGGAGGTGACGAGCAGTACTTC
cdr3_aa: CASSPLAGGDEQYF

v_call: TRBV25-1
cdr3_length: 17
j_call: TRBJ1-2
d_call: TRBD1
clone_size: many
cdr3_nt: TGTGCCAGCAGTGCCTCTGCCGGGACAGGGAACGTCTATGGCTACACCTTC
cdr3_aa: CASSASAGTGNVYGYTF

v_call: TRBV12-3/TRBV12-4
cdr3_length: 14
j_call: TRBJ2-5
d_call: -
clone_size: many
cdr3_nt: TGTGCCAGCAGCCGGGACTCTCCCCGGGAGACCCAGTACTTC
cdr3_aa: CASSRDSPRETQYF

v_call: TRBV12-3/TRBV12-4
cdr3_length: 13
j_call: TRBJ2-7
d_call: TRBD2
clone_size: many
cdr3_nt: TGTGCCAGCAGCCTCCTAGCGGGAGGGGAGCAGTACTTC
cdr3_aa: CASSLLAGGEQYF

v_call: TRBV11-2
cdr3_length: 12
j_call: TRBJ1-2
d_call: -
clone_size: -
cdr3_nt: TGTGCCAGCAGCTTAGGTTCAGGTGGCTACACCTTC
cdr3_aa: CASSLGSGGYTF

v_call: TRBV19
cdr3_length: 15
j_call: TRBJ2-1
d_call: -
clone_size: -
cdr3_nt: TGTGCCAGTAGTACTGGGACTCCCTCCTACAATGAGCAGTTCTTC
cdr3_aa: CASSTGTPSYNEQFF

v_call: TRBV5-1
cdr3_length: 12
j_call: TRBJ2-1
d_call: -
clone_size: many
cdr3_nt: TGCGCCAGCAGCTTGGCCGAAGCGGAGCAGTTCTTC
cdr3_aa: CASSLAEAEQFF

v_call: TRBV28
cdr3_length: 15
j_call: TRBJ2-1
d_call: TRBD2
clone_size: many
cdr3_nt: TGTGCCAGCAGTAGGGGACTAGCGGCGTTGGGTGAGCAGTTCTTC
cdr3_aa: CASSRGLAALGEQFF

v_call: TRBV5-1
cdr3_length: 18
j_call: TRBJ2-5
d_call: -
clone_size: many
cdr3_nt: TGCGCCAGCAGCCCGGCACTCCAAACTTGGGGACCAGAAGAGACCCAGTACTTC
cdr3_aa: CASSPALQTWGPEETQYF

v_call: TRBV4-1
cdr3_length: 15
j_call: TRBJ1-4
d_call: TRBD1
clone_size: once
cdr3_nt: TGCGCCAGCAGCCAAGATGGGACAGGGGGCGAAAAACTGTTTTTT
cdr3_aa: CASSQDGTGGEKLFF

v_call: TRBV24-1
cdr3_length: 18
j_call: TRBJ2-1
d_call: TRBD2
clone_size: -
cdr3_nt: TGTGCCACCAGTGATCCTAGCGGGAGGGTGGGCTCCTACAATGAGCAGTTCTTC
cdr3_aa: CATSDPSGRVGSYNEQFF

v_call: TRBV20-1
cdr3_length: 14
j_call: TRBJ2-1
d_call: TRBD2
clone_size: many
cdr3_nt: TGCAGTGCTAGACGGCGGGAGACCTACAATGAGCAGTTCTTC
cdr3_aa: CSARRRETYNEQFF

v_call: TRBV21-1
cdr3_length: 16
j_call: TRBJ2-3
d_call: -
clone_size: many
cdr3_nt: TGTGCCAGCAGCAGCCGAGGGCGGGGGGGCACGGATACGCAGTATTTT
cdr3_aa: CASSSRGRGGTDTQYF

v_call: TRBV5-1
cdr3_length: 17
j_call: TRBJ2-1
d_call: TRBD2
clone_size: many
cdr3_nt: TGCGCCAGCAGCTTGGCCGTTACCGGGGGGGCCTACAATGAGCAGTTCTTC
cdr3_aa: CASSLAVTGGAYNEQFF

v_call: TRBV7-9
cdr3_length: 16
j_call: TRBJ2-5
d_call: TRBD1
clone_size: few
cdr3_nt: TGTGCCAGCAGCACTAGAAGGGGGCGCGGTCAAGAGACCCAGTACTTC
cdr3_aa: CASSTRRGRGQETQYF

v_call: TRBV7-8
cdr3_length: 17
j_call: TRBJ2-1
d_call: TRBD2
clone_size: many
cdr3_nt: TGTGCCAGCAGCTTATACCCCGGGACTAGCTCCTACAATGAGCAGTTCTTC
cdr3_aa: CASSLYPGTSSYNEQFF

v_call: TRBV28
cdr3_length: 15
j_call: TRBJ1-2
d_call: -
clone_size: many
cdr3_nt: TGTGCCAGCAGTCCTGGTACGGCCGGCGGCTATGGCTACACCTTC
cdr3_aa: CASSPGTAGGYGYTF

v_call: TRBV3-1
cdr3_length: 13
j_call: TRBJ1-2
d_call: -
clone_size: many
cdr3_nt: TGTGCCAGCAGCCAAGGAGCCGCCTATGGCTACACCTTC
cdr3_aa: CASSQGAAYGYTF

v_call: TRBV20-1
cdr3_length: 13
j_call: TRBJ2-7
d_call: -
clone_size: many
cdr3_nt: TGCAGTGCTAGCCAGGGAGGTCTCTACGAGCAGTACTTC
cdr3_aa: CSASQGGLYEQYF

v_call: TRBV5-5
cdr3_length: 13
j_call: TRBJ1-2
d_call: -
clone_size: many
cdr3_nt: TGTGCCAGCAGCTCCTTTGGTTACTATGGCTACACCTTC
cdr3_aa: CASSSFGYYGYTF

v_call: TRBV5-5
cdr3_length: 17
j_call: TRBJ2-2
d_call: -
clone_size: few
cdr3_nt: TGTGCCAGCTGCTTGCCCAAATCGGGGAGAGAACCCGGGGAGCTGTTTTTT
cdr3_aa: CASCLPKSGREPGELFF

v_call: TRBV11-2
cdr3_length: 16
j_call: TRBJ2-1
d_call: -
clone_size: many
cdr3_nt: TGTGCCAGCAGCTTAGGTATAGAAGAACCCTACAATGAGCAGTTCTTC
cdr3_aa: CASSLGIEEPYNEQFF